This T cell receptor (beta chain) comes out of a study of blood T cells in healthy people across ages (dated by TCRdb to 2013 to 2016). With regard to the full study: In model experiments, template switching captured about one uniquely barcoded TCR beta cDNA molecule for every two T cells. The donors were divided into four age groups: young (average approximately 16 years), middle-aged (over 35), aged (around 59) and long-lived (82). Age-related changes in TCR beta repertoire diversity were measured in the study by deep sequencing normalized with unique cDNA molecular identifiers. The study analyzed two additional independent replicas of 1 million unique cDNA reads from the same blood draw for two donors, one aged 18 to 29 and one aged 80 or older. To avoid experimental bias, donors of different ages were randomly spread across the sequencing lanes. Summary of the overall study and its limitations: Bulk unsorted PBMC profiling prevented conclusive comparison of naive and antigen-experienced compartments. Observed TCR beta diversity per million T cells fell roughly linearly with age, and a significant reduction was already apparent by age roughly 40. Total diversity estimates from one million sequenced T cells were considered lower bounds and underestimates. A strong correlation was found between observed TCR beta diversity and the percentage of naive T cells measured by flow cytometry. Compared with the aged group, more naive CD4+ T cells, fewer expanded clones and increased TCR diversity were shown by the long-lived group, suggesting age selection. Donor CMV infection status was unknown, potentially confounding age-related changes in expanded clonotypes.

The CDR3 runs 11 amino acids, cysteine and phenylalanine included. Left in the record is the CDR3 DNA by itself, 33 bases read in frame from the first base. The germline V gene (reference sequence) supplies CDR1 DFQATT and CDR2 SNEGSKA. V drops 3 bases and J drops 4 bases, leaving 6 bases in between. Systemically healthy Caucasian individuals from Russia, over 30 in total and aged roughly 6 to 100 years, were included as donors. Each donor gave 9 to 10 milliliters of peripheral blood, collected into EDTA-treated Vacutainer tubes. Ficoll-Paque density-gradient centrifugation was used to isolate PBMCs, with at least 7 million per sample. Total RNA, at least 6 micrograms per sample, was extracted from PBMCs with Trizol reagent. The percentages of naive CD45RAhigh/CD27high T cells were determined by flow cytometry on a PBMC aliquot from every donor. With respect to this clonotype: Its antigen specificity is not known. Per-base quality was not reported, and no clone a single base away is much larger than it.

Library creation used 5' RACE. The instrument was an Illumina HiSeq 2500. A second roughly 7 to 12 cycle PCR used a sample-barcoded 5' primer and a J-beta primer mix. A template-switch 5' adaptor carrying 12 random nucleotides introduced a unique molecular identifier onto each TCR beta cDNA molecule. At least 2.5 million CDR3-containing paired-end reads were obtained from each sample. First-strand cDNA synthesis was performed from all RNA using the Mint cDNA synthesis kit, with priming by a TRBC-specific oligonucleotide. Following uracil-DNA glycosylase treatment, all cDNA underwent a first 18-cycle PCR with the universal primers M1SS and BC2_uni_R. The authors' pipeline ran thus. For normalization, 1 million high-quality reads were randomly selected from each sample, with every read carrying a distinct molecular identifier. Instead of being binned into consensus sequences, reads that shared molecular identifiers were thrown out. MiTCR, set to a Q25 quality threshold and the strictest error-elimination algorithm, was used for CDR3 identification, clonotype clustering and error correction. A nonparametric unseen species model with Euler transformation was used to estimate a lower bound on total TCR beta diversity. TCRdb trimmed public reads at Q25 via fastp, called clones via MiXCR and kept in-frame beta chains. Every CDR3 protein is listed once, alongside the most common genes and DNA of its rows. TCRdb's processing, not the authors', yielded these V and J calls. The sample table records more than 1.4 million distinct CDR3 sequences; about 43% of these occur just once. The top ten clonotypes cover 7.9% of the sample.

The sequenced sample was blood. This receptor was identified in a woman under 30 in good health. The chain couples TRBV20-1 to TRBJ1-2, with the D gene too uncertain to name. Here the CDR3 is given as CSASSGYGYTF. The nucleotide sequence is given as TGCAGTGCTAGTTCAGGCTATGGCTACACCTTC.